The TCR beta chain described here comes from a study of blood T cell repertoires in COVID-19. Turning to the study itself: Sites in the United States, Italy and Spain provided acute and convalescent COVID-19 samples. The cDNA or gDNA used as material had been derived from T cells, B-cell-depleted T cells, or PBMCs.

Study processing details: Amplification with reference gene primers provided the estimates of nucleated cell counts. TCRdb's table, derived via immunoSEQ multiplex PCR, lists solely in-frame clones and lacks some. The V and J calls and clone size were taken over from that table, and D and trimming were inferred from the DNA. The table includes 25,000 to 35,000 clones, roughly 87% detected once. One Seattle source followed patients from active infection through their disease course. CDR3 size: 11 residues. V dropped 8 bases and J dropped 11 bases, with 15 bases sitting between them. The sequenced sample consisted of peripheral blood. The chain is built from TRBV12-3 or TRBV12-4 and TRBJ1-1; D might be TRBD1 (5 bases). The origin of this receptor is a man aged 60 to 75 with COVID-19, enrolled during active disease. CDR3 residues: CASGRPGGAFF. The CDR3 nucleotides read TGTGCCAGCGGCCGACCCGGGGGGGCTTTCTTT.